Listed below are T cell receptor beta chains from one sample, sequenced in a study of blood T cell repertoires in COVID-19. Here immunoSEQ multiplex PCR was the method, and the copy in TCRdb shows in-frame clones only, minus some. The data hold 200,000 to 250,000 clones, with 80% to 85% observed a single time. Sequenced: peripheral blood. The source of these receptors is a woman older than 75 with COVID-19, enrolled during active disease. Both conserved end residues are part of each CDR3. A D gene is named only where the DNA matches it firmly. Size values are once, few and many counts, or a class for expanded clones, and some rows have none.

size | D | J | V | CDR3 | DNA
few | - | TRBJ1-3 | TRBV5-1 | CASSLTTLASGAGNTIYF | TGCGCCAGCAGCCTTACCACCCTCGCGTCAGGGGCTGGAAACACCATATATTTT
once | TRBD1 | TRBJ1-5 | TRBV29-1 | CSAGGQSNQPQHF | TGCAGCGCAGGGGGCCAAAGCAATCAGCCCCAGCATTTT
- | - | TRBJ2-7 | TRBV19 | CASSKSYGAGASYEQYF | TGTGCCAGTAGTAAATCTTATGGGGCAGGGGCCTCCTACGAGCAGTACTTC
- | TRBD1 | TRBJ2-3 | TRBV6-5 | CASIRDRGTDTQYF | TGTGCCAGCATCAGGGACAGGGGGACAGATACGCAGTATTTT
many | - | TRBJ2-7 | TRBV4-1 | CASSQDPGVLYEQYF | TGCGCCAGCAGCCAAGACCCGGGAGTGCTCTACGAGCAGTACTTC
few | TRBD2 | TRBJ2-2 | TRBV6-5 | CASISGSVNTGELFF | TGTGCCAGCATTAGCGGGAGTGTGAACACCGGGGAGCTGTTTTTT
- | TRBD2 | TRBJ2-2 | TRBV19 | CASSKLAGDTGELFF | TGTGCCAGTAGTAAACTAGCGGGGGACACCGGGGAGCTGTTTTTT
- | TRBD1 | TRBJ2-7 | TRBV28 | CASSQIGQGNREQYF | TGTGCCAGCAGTCAAATTGGACAGGGGAATCGCGAGCAGTACTTC
- | TRBD1 | TRBJ1-2 | TRBV5-1 | CASSPVTGVGRYSGYTF | TGCGCCAGCAGCCCGGTGACAGGGGTTGGCCGGTATAGTGGCTACACCTTC
- | - | TRBJ2-1 | TRBV18 | CASSPPRGNEQFF | TGTGCCAGCTCACCCCCGCGAGGCAATGAGCAGTTCTTC
- | TRBD1 | TRBJ1-5 | TRBV4-2 | CASSQGQGSQPQHF | TGTGCCAGCAGCCAGGGACAGGGAAGTCAGCCCCAGCATTTT
few | - | TRBJ1-3 | TRBV9 | CASSATQGSNTIYF | TGTGCCAGCAGCGCCACGCAGGGTTCCAACACCATATATTTT
- | - | TRBJ1-2 | TRBV29-1 | CSVQGGEHGYTF | TGCAGCGTCCAAGGGGGGGAACATGGCTACACCTTC
- | TRBD1 | TRBJ2-7 | TRBV5-5 | CASSLGPGQNYEQYF | TGTGCCAGCAGCTTGGGGCCGGGACAGAACTACGAGCAGTACTTC
- | - | TRBJ2-4 | TRBV4-3 | CASSQDRGTPPHF | TGCGCCAGCAGCCAAGATCGGGGGACTCCCCCCCACTTC
- | - | TRBJ1-5 | TRBV4-1 | CASSQGAVSNQPQHF | TGCGCCAGCAGCCAAGGGGCAGTCAGCAATCAGCCCCAGCATTTT
- | - | TRBJ1-6 | TRBV18 | CASSPFFPGTAEDSPLHF | TGTGCCAGCTCACCATTTTTCCCCGGGACTGCGGAGGATTCACCCCTCCACTTT
- | - | TRBJ1-1 | TRBV14 | CASSQEEYLKQFF | TGTGCCAGCAGCCAAGAAGAGTATCTGAAGCAATTCTTT
- | - | TRBJ2-2 | TRBV7-7 | CASSLAPPANTGELFF | TGTGCTAGCAGCTTAGCCCCACCAGCGAACACCGGGGAGCTGTTTTTT
- | - | TRBJ1-5 | TRBV7-2 | CASTPPGLSNQPQHF | TGTGCCAGCACCCCTCCAGGGTTGAGCAATCAGCCCCAGCATTTT
- | - | TRBJ2-3 | TRBV9 | CASSSRRSPSTDTQYF | TGTGCCAGCAGCTCCCGGAGGTCCCCTAGCACAGATACGCAGTATTTT
- | TRBD1 | TRBJ2-2 | TRBV25-1 | CASSEWGQINTGELFF | TGTGCCAGCAGTGAATGGGGACAGATCAACACCGGGGAGCTGTTTTTT
- | TRBD1 | TRBJ1-1 | TRBV6-5 | CASRQIGTGLAEAFF | TGTGCCAGCAGACAAATCGGGACAGGGTTGGCTGAAGCTTTCTTT
- | - | TRBJ2-7 | TRBV6-5 | CASSRQYEQYF | TGTGCCAGCAGCCGACAGTACGAGCAGTACTTC
- | TRBD1 | TRBJ1-2 | TRBV6-5 | CASTEGTGVVYGYTF | TGTGCCAGCACCGAGGGGACAGGAGTGGTCTATGGCTACACCTTC
few | - | TRBJ1-6 | TRBV6-5 | CASSSLQSSYNSPLHF | TGTGCCAGCAGTTCGTTACAGAGCTCCTATAATTCACCCCTCCACTTT
- | TRBD1 | TRBJ1-2 | TRBV19 | CASTNRGRSYGYTF | TGTGCCAGTACTAACAGGGGGCGGTCCTATGGCTACACCTTC
once | - | TRBJ1-5 | TRBV19 | CASTLSAGHNQPQHF | TGTGCCAGTACATTATCGGCAGGGCACAATCAGCCCCAGCATTTT
- | - | TRBJ2-7 | TRBV2 | CASSVTVPVYEQYF | TGTGCCAGCAGTGTGACAGTACCCGTCTACGAGCAGTACTTC
- | - | TRBJ1-1 | TRBV6-5 | CASQGLGLGTEAFF | TGTGCCAGCCAAGGCTTGGGGCTAGGCACTGAAGCTTTCTTT
- | TRBD1 | TRBJ1-2 | TRBV12-3/TRBV12-4 | CASRQTGIYGYTF | TGTGCCAGCAGACAGACAGGGATCTATGGCTACACCTTC
- | TRBD2 | TRBJ2-7 | TRBV27 | CASRGLAGGPTSYEQYF | TGTGCCAGCAGAGGACTAGCGGGAGGACCCACCTCCTACGAGCAGTACTTC
large | - | TRBJ2-2 | TRBV6-2/TRBV6-3 | CASSYSPGTPTGELFF | TGTGCCAGCAGTTACTCCCCGGGAACCCCCACCGGGGAGCTGTTTTTT
- | - | TRBJ2-1 | TRBV6-2/TRBV6-3 | CASSSSSYEQFF | TGTGCCAGCAGTTCCTCTAGTTATGAGCAGTTCTTC
- | TRBD2 | TRBJ2-3 | TRBV9 | CASSRTSGGGSTNTQYF | TGTGCCAGCAGTCGTACTAGCGGGGGGGGTAGCACAAATACGCAGTATTTT
- | TRBD1 | TRBJ1-2 | TRBV5-1 | CASSLVPQTGAGDYGYTF | TGCGCCAGCAGCTTGGTACCGCAGACAGGGGCCGGGGATTATGGCTACACCTTC
- | - | TRBJ2-5 | TRBV20-1 | CSGEYQETQYF | TGCAGTGGGGAGTACCAAGAGACCCAGTACTTC
- | TRBD1 | TRBJ1-5 | TRBV19 | CASSITGGTGYSNQPQHF | TGTGCCAGTAGTATCACAGGGGGCACGGGTTATAGCAATCAGCCCCAGCATTTT
- | TRBD1 | TRBJ2-2 | TRBV3-1/TRBV3-2 | CASSHGTGTGELFF | TGTGCCAGCAGCCACGGGACAGGCACCGGGGAGCTGTTTTTT
- | TRBD1 | TRBJ2-3 | TRBV6-5 | CASSYSGDRGTDTQYF | TGTGCCAGCAGTTACTCGGGGGACAGGGGGACAGATACGCAGTATTTT
- | - | TRBJ1-2 | TRBV18 | CASSPSGNGYTF | TGTGCCAGCTCACCATCCGGGAATGGCTACACCTTC
- | TRBD1 | TRBJ1-4 | TRBV5-1 | CASSLRPPGQQNEKLFF | TGCGCCAGCAGCCTACGACCTCCGGGACAGCAAAATGAAAAACTGTTTTTT
- | TRBD2 | TRBJ2-5 | TRBV5-6 | CASTPAGGFGETQYF | TGTGCCAGCACCCCAGCGGGAGGATTCGGAGAGACCCAGTACTTC
- | TRBD2 | TRBJ2-3 | TRBV20-1 | CSASSGLVDTQYF | TGCAGTGCTAGTAGCGGGCTGGTAGATACGCAGTATTTT
- | - | TRBJ1-4 | TRBV27 | CASQKGQSATNEKLFF | TGTGCCAGCCAGAAGGGGCAGAGTGCAACTAATGAAAAACTGTTTTTT
- | TRBD2 | TRBJ2-5 | TRBV7-3 | CASSKEGGSSVETQYF | TGTGCCAGCAGCAAAGAGGGCGGGAGTTCAGTGGAGACCCAGTACTTC